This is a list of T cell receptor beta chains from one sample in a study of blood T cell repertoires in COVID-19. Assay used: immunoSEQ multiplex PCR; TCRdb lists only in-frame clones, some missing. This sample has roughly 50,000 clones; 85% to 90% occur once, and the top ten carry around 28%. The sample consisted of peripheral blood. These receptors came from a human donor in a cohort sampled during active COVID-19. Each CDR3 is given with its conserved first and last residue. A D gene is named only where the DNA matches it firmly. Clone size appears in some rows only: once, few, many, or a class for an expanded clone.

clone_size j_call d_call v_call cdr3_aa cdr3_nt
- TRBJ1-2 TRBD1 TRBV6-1 CASSEAHRGYGYTF TGTGCCAGCAGTGAAGCTCACAGGGGCTATGGCTACACCTTC
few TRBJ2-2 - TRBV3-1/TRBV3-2 CASSQDFPGNTNTGELFF TGTGCCAGCAGCCAAGACTTTCCAGGGAACACGAACACCGGGGAGCTGTTTTTT
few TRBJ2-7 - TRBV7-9 CASSLVSDEQYF TGTGCCAGCAGCCTCGTGTCCGACGAGCAGTACTTC
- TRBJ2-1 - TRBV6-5 CASSLQGDEQFF TGTGCCAGCAGTTTACAGGGCGATGAGCAGTTCTTC
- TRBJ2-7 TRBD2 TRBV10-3 CAISGSGKEQYF TGTGCCATCAGTGGAAGCGGGAAAGAGCAGTACTTC
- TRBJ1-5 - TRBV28 CASSPGGSNQPQHF TGTGCCAGCAGCCCAGGTGGGAGCAATCAGCCCCAGCATTTT
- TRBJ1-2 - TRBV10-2 CASSEWGGTNYGYTF TGCGCCAGCAGTGAGTGGGGCGGAACTAACTATGGCTACACCTTC
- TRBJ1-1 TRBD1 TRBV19 CASTRGIRNTEAFF TGTGCCAGTACCAGGGGGATCAGGAACACTGAAGCTTTCTTT
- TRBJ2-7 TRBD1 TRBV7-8 CASSPSGQGIGEQYF TGTGCCAGCAGCCCATCGGGACAGGGGATCGGCGAGCAGTACTTC
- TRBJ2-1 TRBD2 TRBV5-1 CASSLGDSGRRNEQFF TGCGCCAGCAGCTTGGGGGATAGCGGGAGACGAAATGAGCAGTTCTTC
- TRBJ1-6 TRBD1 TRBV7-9 CASSVTGNNSPLHF TGTGCCAGCAGCGTGACAGGGAATAATTCACCCCTCCACTTT
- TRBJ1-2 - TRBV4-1 CASSQATTGQGNSYGYTF TGCGCCAGCAGCCAGGCGACGACGGGCCAGGGCAATTCCTATGGCTACACCTTC
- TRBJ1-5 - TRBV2 CASSRGPPSNQPQHF TGTGCCAGCAGTAGGGGCCCGCCTAGCAATCAGCCCCAGCATTTT
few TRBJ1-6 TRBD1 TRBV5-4 CASSPGTGGYNSPLHF TGTGCCAGCAGCCCTGGGACAGGGGGCTATAATTCACCCCTCCACTTT
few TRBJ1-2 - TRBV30 CAWSSLGGYGYTF TGTGCCTGGAGTTCCTTAGGGGGATATGGCTACACCTTC
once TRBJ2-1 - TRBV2 CASSELVPHEQFF TGTGCCAGCAGCGAACTAGTTCCCCATGAGCAATTCTTC
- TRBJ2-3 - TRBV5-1 CASFASGSTDTQYF TGCGCCAGCTTCGCCAGCGGGAGCACAGATACGCAGTATTTT
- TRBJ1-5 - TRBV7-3 CASSLGGDQPQHF TGTGCCAGCAGCTTAGGCGGTGATCAGCCCCAGCATTTT
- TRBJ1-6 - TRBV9 CASSPGGGGINSPLHF TGTGCCAGCAGCCCCGGGGGGGGAGGAATTAATTCACCCCTCCACTTT
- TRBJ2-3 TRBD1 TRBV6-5 CASSTTGMGTDTQYF TGTGCCAGCAGCACGACAGGGATGGGCACAGATACGCAGTATTTT
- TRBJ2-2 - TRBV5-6 CASSFPGAPGELFF TGTGCCAGCAGCTTCCCTGGAGCCCCAGGGGAGCTGTTTTTT
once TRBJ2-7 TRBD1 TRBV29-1 CSVEVAGGLTNEQYF TGCAGCGTTGAAGTGGCAGGGGGATTGACCAACGAGCAGTACTTC
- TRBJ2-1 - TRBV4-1 CASSLDSYNEQFF TGCGCCAGCAGCCTGGACTCTTACAATGAGCAGTTCTTC
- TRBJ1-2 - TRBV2 CASSGLRDTPVGYTF TGTGCCAGCAGTGGATTGAGGGACACGCCTGTGGGCTACACCTTC
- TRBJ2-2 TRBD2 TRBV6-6 CASSYLGRASGELFF TGTGCCAGCAGTTATCTCGGGAGGGCCTCCGGGGAGCTGTTTTTT
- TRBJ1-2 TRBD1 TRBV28 CASSQDRPYDYTF TGTGCCAGCAGTCAGGACAGGCCTTATGACTACACCTTC
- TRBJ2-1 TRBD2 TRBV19 CASSTGTSGYNEQFF TGTGCCAGTAGTACCGGGACTAGCGGCTACAATGAGCAGTTCTTC
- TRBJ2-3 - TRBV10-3 CATFSTDTQYF TGTGCCACCTTTAGCACAGATACGCAGTATTTT
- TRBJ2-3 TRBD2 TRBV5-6 CASSTLAGGETQYF TGTGCCAGCAGCACTCTAGCGGGAGGAGAAACGCAGTATTTT
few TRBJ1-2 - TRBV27 CASSLSLQGRIYGYTF TGTGCCAGCAGTTTATCGTTGCAGGGGCGGATCTATGGCTACACCTTC
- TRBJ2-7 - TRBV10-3 CAIRQDYEQYF TGTGCCATCAGACAGGACTACGAGCAGTACTTC
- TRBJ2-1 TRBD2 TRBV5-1 CASSFEELAGYNEQFF TGCGCCAGCAGCTTTGAGGAACTAGCGGGCTACAATGAGCAGTTCTTC
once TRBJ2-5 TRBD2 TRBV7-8 CASKTSGVVQETQYF TGTGCCAGCAAGACTAGCGGGGTGGTCCAAGAGACCCAGTACTTC
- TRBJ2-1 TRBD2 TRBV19 CASSPSGRLTYNEQFF TGTGCCAGTAGCCCTAGCGGGAGGCTTACCTACAATGAGCAGTTCTTC
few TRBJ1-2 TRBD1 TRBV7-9 CASSFLGQDLNYGYTF TGTGCCAGCAGCTTCCTTGGACAGGACCTTAACTATGGCTACACCTTC
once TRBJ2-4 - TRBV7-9 CASSARGTGGLNIQYF TGTGCCAGCAGCGCAAGGGGAACAGGTGGGCTAAACATTCAGTACTTC
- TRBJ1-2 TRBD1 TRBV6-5 CASSLGQGVYGYTF TGTGCCAGCAGTCTAGGACAGGGGGTATATGGCTACACCTTC
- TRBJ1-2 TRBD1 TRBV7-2 CASSRDRIYGYTF TGTGCCAGCAGCCGGGACAGAATCTATGGCTACACCTTC
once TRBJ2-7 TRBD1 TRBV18 CASSPILSGTGNEQYF TGTGCCAGCTCACCGATACTCTCCGGGACAGGGAACGAGCAGTACTTC
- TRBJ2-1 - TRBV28 CASSLSGYNEQFF TGTGCCAGCAGCCTGAGCGGGTACAATGAGCAGTTCTTC
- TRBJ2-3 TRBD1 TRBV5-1 CASSRRDRFTDTQYF TGCGCCAGCAGCCGCCGGGACAGATTCACAGATACGCAGTATTTT
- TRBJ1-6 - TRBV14 CASSQGRYYNSPLHF TGTGCCAGCAGCCAAGGTCGTTACTATAATTCACCCCTCCACTTT
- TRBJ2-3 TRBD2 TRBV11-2 CASSRGTSGAGDTQYF TGTGCCAGCAGCAGAGGGACTAGCGGGGCCGGGGATACGCAGTATTTT
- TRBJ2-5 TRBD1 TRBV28 CASFTRTGGAETQYF TGTGCCAGCTTCACCCGGACAGGGGGCGCAGAGACCCAGTACTTC
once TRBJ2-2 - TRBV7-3 CASSQQGSGELFF TGTGCCAGCAGCCAACAGGGTAGCGGGGAGCTGTTTTTT
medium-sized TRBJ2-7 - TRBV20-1 CSATSGHEQYF TGCAGTGCTACCTCAGGGCACGAGCAGTACTTC
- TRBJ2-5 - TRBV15 CATSRDRGSRGETQYF TGTGCCACCAGCAGAGATAGAGGCTCGCGGGGAGAGACCCAGTACTTC
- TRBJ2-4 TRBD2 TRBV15 CATSTKRGLNIQYF TGTGCCACCAGCACAAAGCGGGGGCTAAACATTCAGTACTTC
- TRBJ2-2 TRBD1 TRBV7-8 CASSLRGRADTGELFF TGTGCCAGCAGCCTTAGGGGGCGCGCCGACACCGGGGAGCTGTTTTTT
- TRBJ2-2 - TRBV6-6 CASSYGQGNTGELFF TGTGCCAGCAGTTACGGGCAGGGGAACACCGGGGAGCTGTTTTTT